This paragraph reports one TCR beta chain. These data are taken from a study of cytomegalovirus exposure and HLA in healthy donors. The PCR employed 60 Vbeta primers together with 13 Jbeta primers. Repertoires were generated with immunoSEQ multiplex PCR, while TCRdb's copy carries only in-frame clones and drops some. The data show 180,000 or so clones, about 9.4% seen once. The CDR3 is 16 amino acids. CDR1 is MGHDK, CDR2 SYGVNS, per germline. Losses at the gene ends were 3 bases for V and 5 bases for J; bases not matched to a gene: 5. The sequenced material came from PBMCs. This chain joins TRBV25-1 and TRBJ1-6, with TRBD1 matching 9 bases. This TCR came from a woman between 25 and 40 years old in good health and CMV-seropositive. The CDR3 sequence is CASSDPRQGDNSPLHF. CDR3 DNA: TGTGCCAGCAGTGACCCCAGACAGGGGGATAATTCACCCCTCCACTTT.